The clone carrying this TCR beta chain was seen a handful of times. Its antigen remains unidentified. MiXCR, run by TCRdb on the 5' RACE reads, gives a single entry per CDR3 protein. The sample holds approximately 390,000 distinct CDR3 sequences; roughly 15% are singletons and the top ten take about 22%. The CDR3 runs 14 residues. V was trimmed by 4 bases and J by 4 bases, leaving 13 bases between them. These data belong to a study of T-cell memory formation after mild COVID-19. Study-level background: Largely, the TCR clusters proved donor specific.

Study observations and caveats: Among clones contracting day 15 to 85, CD4/CD8 was balanced, whereas later expanders leaned CD4+. Detection of some responders pre-infection suggested pre-existing cross-reactive memory T cells participated. Contracting CD4+ clones sat mainly in CM and EM; CD8+ in EMRA.

This sequence joins TRBV12-3 or TRBV12-4 and TRBJ1-1, with D possibly being TRBD1 (5 bases). The source is a man between 18 and 35 years old who had mild COVID-19 (a few samples of this study predate the infection). Cell type and time point are not known. Sequencing was carried out using PBMCs or a T cell subset sorted from them (not recorded which). CDR3 loop: CASSYQGFGTEAFF. DNA of the CDR3: TGTGCCAGCAGTTATCAGGGTTTCGGCACTGAAGCTTTCTTT.